This T cell receptor (beta chain) is from a study of cytomegalovirus exposure and HLA in healthy donors. General study results and limits: In a later analysis, a genetic analysis reported fewer productive-TCR N-insertions in an Asian-associated ancestry cluster than the cohort average. When a later analysis compared HLA-associated TCR beta chains with equally common others, the HLA-associated chains turned out to be more clonally expanded and to have lower generation probabilities.

In the case of this clone: Its antigen remains unidentified.

Germline values: CDR1 SGHDN, CDR2 FVKESK. Trimming took off 1 base at V and 2 bases at J, with 14 bases between the two ends. The CDR3 totals 16 residues. Among the donors, all were healthy bone marrow donors. The primer mix had 60 Vbeta and 13 Jbeta primers. The table came from immunoSEQ multiplex PCR; TCRdb's copy has only in-frame clones and leaves some out. The table has over 150,000 clones, almost 80% seen once. Sequenced: PBMCs. This clonotype was obtained from a woman in her forties or fifties in good health and CMV-seronegative. The chain has TRBV14 and TRBJ1-1; D remains unclear. CDR3 region: CASSQVLGIGNTEAFF. The CDR3 region has the DNA TGTGCCAGCAGCCAAGTACTCGGGATTGGAAACACTGAAGCTTTCTTT.